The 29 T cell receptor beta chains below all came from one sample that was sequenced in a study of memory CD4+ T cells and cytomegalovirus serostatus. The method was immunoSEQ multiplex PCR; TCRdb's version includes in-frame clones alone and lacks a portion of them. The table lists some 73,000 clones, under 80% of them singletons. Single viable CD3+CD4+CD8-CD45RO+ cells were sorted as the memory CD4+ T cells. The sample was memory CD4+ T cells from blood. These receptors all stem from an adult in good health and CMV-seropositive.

CDR3 nucleotides: TGCAGCGTTGCGGGGGGACTAGCGGGGGTCGGCGAGCAGTACTTC. Translation gives CSVAGGLAGVGEQYF. V gene TRBV29-1 combines with J gene TRBJ2-7; 14 bases agree with TRBD2. The CDR3 length is 15 residues. Germline assignment: CDR1 SQVTM and CDR2 ANQGSEA. The V and J ends lost 4 bases and 6 bases, in that order; junction bases with no gene match: 8.

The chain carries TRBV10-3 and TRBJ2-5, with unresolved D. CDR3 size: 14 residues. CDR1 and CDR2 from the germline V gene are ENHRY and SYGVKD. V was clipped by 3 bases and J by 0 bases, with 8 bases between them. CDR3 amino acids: CAISDRQNQETQYF. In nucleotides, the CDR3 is TGTGCCATCAGTGATCGGCAGAACCAAGAGACCCAGTACTTC.

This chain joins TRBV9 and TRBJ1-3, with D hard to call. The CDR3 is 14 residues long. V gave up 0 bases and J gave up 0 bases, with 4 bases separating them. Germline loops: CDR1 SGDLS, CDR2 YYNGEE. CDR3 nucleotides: TGTGCCAGCAGCGTAGGGAACTCTGGAAACACCATATATTTT. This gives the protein CASSVGNSGNTIYF.

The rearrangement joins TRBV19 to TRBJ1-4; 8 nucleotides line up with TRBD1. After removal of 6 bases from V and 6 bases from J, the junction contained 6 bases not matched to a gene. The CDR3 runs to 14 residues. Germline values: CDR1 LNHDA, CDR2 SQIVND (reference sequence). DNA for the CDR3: TGTGCCAGTAGCAAGGACAGGGCTTATGAAAAACTGTTTTTT. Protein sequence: CASSKDRAYEKLFF.

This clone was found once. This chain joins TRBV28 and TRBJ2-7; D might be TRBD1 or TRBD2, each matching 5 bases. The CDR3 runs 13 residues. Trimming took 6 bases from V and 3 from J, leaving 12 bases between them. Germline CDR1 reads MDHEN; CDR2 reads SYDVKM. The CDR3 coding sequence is TGTGCCAGCAGGATTGAGGGGCACTACGAGCAGTACTTC. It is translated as CASRIEGHYEQYF.

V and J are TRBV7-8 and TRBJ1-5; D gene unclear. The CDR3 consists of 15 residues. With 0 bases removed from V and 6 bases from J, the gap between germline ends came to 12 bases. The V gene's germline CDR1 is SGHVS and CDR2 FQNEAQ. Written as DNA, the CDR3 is TGTGCCAGCAGCTTAGCCCCGAGGACTGGTCAGCCCCAGCATTTT. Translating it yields CASSLAPRTGQPQHF.

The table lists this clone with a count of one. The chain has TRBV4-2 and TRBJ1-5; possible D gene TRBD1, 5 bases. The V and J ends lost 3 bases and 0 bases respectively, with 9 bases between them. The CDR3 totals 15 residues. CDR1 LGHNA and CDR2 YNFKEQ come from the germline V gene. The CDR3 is CASSQTDLSNQPQHF. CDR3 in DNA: TGTGCCAGCAGCCAGACAGATCTTAGCAATCAGCCCCAGCATTTT.

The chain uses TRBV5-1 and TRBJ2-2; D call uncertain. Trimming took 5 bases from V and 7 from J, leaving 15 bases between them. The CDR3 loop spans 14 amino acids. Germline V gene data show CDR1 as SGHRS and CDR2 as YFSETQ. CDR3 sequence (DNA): TGCGCCAGCAGTTCGGCGGTAGCTCGCGGGGAGCTGTTTTTT. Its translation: CASSSAVARGELFF. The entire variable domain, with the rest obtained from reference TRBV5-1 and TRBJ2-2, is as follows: KAGVTQTPRYLIKTRGQQVTLSCSPISGHRSVSWYQQTPGQGLQFLFEYFSETQRNKGNFPGRFSGRQFSNSRSEMNVSTLELGDSALYLCASSSAVARGELFFGEGSRLTVL.

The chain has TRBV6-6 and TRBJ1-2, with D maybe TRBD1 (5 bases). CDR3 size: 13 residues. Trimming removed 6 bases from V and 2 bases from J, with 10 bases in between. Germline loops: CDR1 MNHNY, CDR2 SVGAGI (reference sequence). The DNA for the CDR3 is TGTGCCAGCAGCCGGGGGGGGAACTATGGCTACACCTTC. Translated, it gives CASSRGGNYGYTF.

CDR3 protein: CASSKSDYHTQYF. The DNA for the CDR3 is TGTGCCAGCAGCAAATCTGACTATCATACGCAGTATTTT. This chain uses TRBV7-2 with TRBJ2-3; TRBD2 is a possible D gene (5 bases). V lost 5 bases, J lost 7 bases, and 13 bases lay in between. The germline V gene has CDR1 SGHTA and CDR2 FQGNSA. The CDR3 sequence is 13 residues long.

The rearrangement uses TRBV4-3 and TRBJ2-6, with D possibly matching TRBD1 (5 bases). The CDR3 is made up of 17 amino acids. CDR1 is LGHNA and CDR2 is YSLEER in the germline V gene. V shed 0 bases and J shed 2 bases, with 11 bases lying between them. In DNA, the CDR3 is TGCGCCAGCAGCCAAGAATGGGGCAGCACTGGGGCCAACGTCCTGACTTTC. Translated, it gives CASSQEWGSTGANVLTF.

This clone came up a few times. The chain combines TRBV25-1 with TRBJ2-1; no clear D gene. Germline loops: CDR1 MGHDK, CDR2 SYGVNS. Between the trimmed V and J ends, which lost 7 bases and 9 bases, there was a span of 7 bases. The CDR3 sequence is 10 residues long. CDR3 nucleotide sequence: TGTGCCAGCAAGGGCACTGAGCAGTTCTTC. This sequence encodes CASKGTEQFF.

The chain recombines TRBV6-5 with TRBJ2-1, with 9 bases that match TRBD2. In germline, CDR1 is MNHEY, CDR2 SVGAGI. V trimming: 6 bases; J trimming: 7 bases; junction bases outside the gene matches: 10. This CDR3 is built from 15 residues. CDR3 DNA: TGTGCCAGCAGCCGCCCCGGGACTAGCTCGAATGAGCAGTTCTTC. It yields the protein CASSRPGTSSNEQFF.

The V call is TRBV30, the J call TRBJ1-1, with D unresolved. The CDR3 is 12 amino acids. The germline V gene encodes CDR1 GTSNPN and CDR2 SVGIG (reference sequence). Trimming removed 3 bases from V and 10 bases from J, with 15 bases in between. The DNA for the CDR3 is TGTGCCTGGAGGGTCTCGAGGGCTGGAGCTTTCTTT. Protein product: CAWRVSRAGAFF. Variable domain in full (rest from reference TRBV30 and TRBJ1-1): SQTIHQWPATLVQPVGSPLSLECTVEGTSNPNLYWYRQAAGRGLQLLFYSVGIGQISSEVPQNLSASRPQDRQFILSSKKLLLSDSGFYLCAWRVSRAGAFFGQGTRLTVV.

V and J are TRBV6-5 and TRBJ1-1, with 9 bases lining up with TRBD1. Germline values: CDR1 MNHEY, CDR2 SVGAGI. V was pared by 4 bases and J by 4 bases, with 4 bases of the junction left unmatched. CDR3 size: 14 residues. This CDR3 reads CASSFGQGSTEAFF. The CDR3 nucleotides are TGTGCCAGCAGTTTTGGACAGGGGAGCACTGAAGCTTTCTTT.

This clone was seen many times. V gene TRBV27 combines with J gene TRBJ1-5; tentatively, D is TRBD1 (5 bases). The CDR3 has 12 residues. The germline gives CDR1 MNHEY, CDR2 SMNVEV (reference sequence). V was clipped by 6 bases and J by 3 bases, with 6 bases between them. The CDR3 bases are TGTGCCAGCAGACAGGCCAATCAGCCCCAGCATTTT. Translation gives CASRQANQPQHF.

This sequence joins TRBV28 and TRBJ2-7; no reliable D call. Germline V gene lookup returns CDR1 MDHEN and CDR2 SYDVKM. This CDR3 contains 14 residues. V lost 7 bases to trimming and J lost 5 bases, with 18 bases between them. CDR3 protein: CASINLAGPHEQYV. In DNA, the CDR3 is TGTGCCAGCATTAATCTGGCAGGACCCCACGAGCAGTACGTC.

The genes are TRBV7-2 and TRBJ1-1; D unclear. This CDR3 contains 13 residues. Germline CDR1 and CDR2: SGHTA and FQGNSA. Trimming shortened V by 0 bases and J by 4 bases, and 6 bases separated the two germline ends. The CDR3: CASSLAGLTEAFF. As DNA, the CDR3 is TGTGCCAGCAGCTTAGCTGGTCTCACTGAAGCTTTCTTT.

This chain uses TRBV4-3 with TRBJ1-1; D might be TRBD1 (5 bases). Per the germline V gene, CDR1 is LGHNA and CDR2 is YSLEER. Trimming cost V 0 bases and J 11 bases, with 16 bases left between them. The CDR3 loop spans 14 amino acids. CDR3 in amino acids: CASSQDLGRDVAFF. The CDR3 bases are TGCGCCAGCAGCCAAGATTTGGGTAGGGACGTGGCTTTCTTT.

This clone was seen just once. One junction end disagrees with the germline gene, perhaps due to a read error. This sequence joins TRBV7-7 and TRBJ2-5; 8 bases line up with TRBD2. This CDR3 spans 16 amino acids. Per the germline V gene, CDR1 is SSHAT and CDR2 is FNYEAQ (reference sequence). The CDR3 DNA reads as TGTGCTAGCAGCCATGGGGTAGCGGGGTACCAAGAGACCCAGTACTTC. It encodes CASSHGVAGYQETQYF.

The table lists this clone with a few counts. CDR3 sequence: CASSHGTATYGYTF. Here the CDR3 DNA reads TGTGCCAGCAGCCACGGGACGGCCACCTATGGCTACACCTTC. This chain links TRBV14 with TRBJ1-2; the D gene is possibly TRBD1 (5 bases). The germline V and J ends were trimmed by 3 bases and 4 bases, with 12 bases remaining between them. The CDR3 is made up of 14 amino acids. Germline-derived CDR1 and CDR2 are SGHDN and FVKESK.

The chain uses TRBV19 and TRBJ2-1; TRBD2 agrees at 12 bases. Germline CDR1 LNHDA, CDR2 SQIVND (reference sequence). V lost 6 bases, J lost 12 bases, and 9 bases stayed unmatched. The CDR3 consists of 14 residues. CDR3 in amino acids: CASRLAGGPSMQFF. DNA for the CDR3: TGTGCCAGTAGACTAGCGGGAGGCCCCTCCATGCAGTTCTTC. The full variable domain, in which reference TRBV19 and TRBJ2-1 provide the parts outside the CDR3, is DGGITQSPKYLFRKEGQNVTLSCEQNLNHDAMYWYRQDPGQGLRLIYYSQIVNDFQKGDIAEGYSVSREKKESFPLTVTSAQKNPTAFYLCASRLAGGPSMQFFGPGTRLTVL.

CDR3 in DNA: TGTGCCAGCAGGGAGGGGTCGGCTGTGGACAGCTACAATGAGCAGTTCTTC. As protein: CASREGSAVDSYNEQFF. The chain couples TRBV5-8 to TRBJ2-1; possibly TRBD1 or TRBD2 for D (6 bases each). The germline gives CDR1 SGHTS, CDR2 YDEGEE. CDR3 length equals 17 residues. With 5 bases removed from V and 3 bases from J, the gap between germline ends came to 21 bases.

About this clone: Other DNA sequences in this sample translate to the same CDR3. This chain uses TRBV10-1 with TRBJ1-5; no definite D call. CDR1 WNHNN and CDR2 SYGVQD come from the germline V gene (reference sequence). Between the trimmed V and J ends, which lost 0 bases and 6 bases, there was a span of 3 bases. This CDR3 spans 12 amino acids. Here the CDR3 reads CASSESGQPQHF. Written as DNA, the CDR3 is TGCGCCAGCAGTGAGTCTGGTCAGCCCCAGCATTTT.

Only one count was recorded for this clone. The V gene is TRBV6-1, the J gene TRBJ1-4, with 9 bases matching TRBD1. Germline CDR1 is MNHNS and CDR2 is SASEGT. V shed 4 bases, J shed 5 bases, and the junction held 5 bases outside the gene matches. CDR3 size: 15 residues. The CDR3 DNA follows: TGTGCCAGCAGTGGGACCGACAGGGGGAATGAAAAACTGTTTTTT. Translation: CASSGTDRGNEKLFF.

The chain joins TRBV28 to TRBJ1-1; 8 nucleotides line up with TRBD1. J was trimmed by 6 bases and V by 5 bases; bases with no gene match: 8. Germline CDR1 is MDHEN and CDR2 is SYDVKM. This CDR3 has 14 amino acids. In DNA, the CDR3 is TGTGCCAGCAGTCCCCCGGACAGGGTGGCTGAAGCTTTCTTT. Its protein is CASSPPDRVAEAFF. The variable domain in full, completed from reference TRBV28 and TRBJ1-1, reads DVKVTQSSRYLVKRTGEKVFLECVQDMDHENMFWYRQDPGLGLRLIYFSYDVKMKEKGDIPEGYSVSREKKERFSLILESASTNQTSMYLCASSPPDRVAEAFFGQGTRLTVV.

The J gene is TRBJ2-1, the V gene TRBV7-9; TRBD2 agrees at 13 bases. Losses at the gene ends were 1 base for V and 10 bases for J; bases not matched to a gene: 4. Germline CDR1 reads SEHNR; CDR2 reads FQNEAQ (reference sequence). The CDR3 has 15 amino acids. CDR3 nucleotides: TGTGCCAGCAGCTTAGGACTAGCGGGAGGAGAGGAGCAGTTCTTC. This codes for CASSLGLAGGEEQFF.

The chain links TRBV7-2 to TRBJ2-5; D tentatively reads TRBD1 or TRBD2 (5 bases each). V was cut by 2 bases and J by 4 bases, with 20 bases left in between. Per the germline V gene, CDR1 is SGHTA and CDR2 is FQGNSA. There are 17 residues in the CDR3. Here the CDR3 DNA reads TGTGCCAGCAGCTTAAGGTCTGGGGGAGTGTTAGGAGAGACCCAGTACTTC. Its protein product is CASSLRSGGVLGETQYF.

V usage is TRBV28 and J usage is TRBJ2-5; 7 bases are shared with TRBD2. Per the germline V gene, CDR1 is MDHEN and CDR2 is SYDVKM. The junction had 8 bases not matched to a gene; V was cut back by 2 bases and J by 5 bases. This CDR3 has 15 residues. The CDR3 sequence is CASSLIRDGGETQYF. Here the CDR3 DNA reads TGTGCCAGCAGTTTAATACGGGACGGGGGGGAGACCCAGTACTTC.